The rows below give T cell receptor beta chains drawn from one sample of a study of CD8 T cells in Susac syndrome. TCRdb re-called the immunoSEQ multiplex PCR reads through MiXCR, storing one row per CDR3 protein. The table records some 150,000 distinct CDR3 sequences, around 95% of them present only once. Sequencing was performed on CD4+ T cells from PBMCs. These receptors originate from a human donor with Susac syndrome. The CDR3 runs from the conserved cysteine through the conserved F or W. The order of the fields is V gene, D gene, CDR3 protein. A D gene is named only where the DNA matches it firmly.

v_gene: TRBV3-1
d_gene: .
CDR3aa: CASSQAPNNEQFF

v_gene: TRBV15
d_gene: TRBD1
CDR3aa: CATSGGTGGTDTQYF

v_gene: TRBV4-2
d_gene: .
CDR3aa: CASSQDAWTVYGYTF

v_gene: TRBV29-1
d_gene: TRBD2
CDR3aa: CSVLAGGSYNEQFF

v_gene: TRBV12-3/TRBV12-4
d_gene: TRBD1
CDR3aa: CASSFSDRATGELFF

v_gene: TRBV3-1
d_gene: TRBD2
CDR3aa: CASSQGPRGGAGEQFF

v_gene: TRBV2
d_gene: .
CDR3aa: CASKGGAPYEQYF

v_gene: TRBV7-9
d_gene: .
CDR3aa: CASSLSGANQPQHF

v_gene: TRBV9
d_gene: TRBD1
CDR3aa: CASSVGTGVDIQYF

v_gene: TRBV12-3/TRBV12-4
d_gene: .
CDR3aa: CASSEGRLGNSPLHF

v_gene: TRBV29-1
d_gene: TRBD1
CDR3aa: CSVADRGHTDTQYF

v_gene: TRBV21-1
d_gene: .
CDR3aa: CASSKMMGRETQETQYF

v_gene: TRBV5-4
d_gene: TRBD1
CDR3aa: CASSAGQGATTNEKLFF

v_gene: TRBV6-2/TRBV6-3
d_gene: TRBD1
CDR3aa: CASSLLPTGAGYTGELFF

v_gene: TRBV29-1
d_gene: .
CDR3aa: CTTRHTGSTEAFF

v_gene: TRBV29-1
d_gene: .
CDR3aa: CSVQISGARLLFF

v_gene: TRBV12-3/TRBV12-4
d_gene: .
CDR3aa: CASSPGQQDEKLFF

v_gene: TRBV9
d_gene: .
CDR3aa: CASSASPYSNQPQHF

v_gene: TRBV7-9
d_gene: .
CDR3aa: CASSLGQSPNYGYTF

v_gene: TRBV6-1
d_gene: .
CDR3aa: CASTAGRSTEAFF

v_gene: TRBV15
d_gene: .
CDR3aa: CATSVSNQPQHF

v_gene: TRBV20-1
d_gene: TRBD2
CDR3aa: CSATSGGRTDTQYF

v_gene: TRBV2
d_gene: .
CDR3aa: CASSAWTGTDTQYF

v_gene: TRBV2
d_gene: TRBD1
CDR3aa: CASSLQGDEQYF

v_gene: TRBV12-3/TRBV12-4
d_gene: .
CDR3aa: CASSLTDAETQYF

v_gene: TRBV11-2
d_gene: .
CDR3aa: CASSLDARRETQYF

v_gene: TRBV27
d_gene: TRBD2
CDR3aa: CASSLESGGSYEQYF

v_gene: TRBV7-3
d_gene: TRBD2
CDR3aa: CASSLTGRAGGSTDTQYF

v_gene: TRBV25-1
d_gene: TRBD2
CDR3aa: CASSVKRGGSNEQFF

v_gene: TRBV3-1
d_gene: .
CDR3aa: CASSLRDGNTEAFF

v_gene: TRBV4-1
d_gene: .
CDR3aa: CASSPQRYNQPQHF